This TCR beta chain was identified during a study of shared clonotypes between healthy human individuals. Both subsets, CD45RA+ naive and CD45RA-negative memory, were split from the CD4+ cells. The CDR3 runs to 18 residues. Germline CDR1 LNHDA, CDR2 SQIVND (reference sequence). After removal of 3 bases from V and 1 base from J, the junction contained 11 bases not matched to a gene. Assay execution proceeded at the deep level. Here immunoSEQ multiplex PCR was the method, and the copy in TCRdb shows in-frame clones only, minus some. The profile shows 1.4 million or so clones, about 98.5% of them singletons. Study results and limitations: When naive CD4 clonotypes were compared across four donors, about 5% were shared.

A note on this clone: Its matching antigen is unknown.

The sequence derives from a man younger than 45 in good health. The chain is built from TRBV19 and TRBJ2-3; 9 nucleotides match TRBD1. What was sequenced was naive CD4+ T cells sorted from blood. Stated subset: CD45RA+ positively selected. CDR3 nucleotides: TGTGCCAGTAGTATCTCTTCATCCGGGACAGGGCGCACAGATACGCAGTATTTT. Protein: CASSISSSGTGRTDTQYF.